These 6 T cell receptor beta chains originate from one sample sequenced in a study of OX40 agonist ivuxolimab in advanced cancers. The table came from immunoSEQ multiplex PCR; TCRdb's copy has only in-frame clones and leaves some out. The sample has about 83,000 clones, over 75% seen once. The sample was CD4+ or CD8+ T cells sorted from blood, taken in a trial of the OX40 agonist ivuxolimab. The receptor source for this set is an adult with an advanced solid tumor such as melanoma, head and neck, liver or kidney cancer.

The gene calls are TRBV19 and TRBJ1-1; D uncertain. CDR3 length equals 11 residues. The ends were cut back, 4 bases at V and 4 bases at J, with 4 bases in the middle. CDR1 is LNHDA, CDR2 SQIVND, per germline (reference sequence). The CDR3 reads CASSRFTEAFF. The DNA for the CDR3 is TGTGCCAGTAGTAGGTTCACTGAAGCTTTCTTT.

The chain joins TRBV6-5 to TRBJ1-1; D is ambiguous. Between the trimmed V and J ends, which lost 6 bases and 0 bases, there was a span of 11 bases. The CDR3 runs to 14 residues. The germline V gene encodes CDR1 MNHEY and CDR2 SVGAGI. CDR3 in amino acids: CASRDQHVNTEAFF. The DNA of the CDR3 is TGTGCCAGCAGGGACCAACACGTGAACACTGAAGCTTTCTTT.

The chain uses TRBV29-1 and TRBJ1-5; TRBD1 aligns across 7 bases. This CDR3 is 17 amino acids long. Germline CDR1 and CDR2: SQVTM and ANQGSEA. Germline trimming cut 6 bases from V and 3 bases from J; bases unmatched to any gene: 17. DNA of the CDR3: TGCAGCGTCCGAGTAGGGCAGGGGGTCGGTGACAATCAGCCCCAGCATTTT. It codes for CSVRVGQGVGDNQPQHF.

This chain uses TRBV7-3 with TRBJ1-1; D ambiguous. The germline V gene has CDR1 SGHTA and CDR2 FQGTGA. The CDR3 covers 14 residues. Trimming pared 5 bases from V and 4 bases from J, leaving 14 bases between. The CDR3 bases are TGTGCCAGCAGCCCCACGTCGGGCCCCACTGAAGCTTTCTTT. It codes for CASSPTSGPTEAFF.

The chain has TRBV25-1 and TRBJ1-2; 7 bases line up with TRBD1. The CDR3 contains 14 residues. Germline CDR1 MGHDK, CDR2 SYGVNS. V dropped 3 bases and J dropped 3; count of bases not matched to a gene: 4. The CDR3 reads CASSDSGGDYGYTF. CDR3 sequence (DNA): TGTGCCAGCAGTGATTCAGGGGGGGACTATGGCTACACCTTC.

The chain couples TRBV6-5 to TRBJ1-1; D may be TRBD1 (5 bases). The germline V gene has CDR1 MNHEY and CDR2 SVGAGI. This CDR3 spans 15 amino acids. With 0 bases removed from V and 1 base from J, the gap between germline ends came to 9 bases. The CDR3 DNA reads as TGTGCCAGCAGTTACTCGGGGGGTGGGAACACTGAAGCTTTCTTT. Translated: CASSYSGGGNTEAFF.